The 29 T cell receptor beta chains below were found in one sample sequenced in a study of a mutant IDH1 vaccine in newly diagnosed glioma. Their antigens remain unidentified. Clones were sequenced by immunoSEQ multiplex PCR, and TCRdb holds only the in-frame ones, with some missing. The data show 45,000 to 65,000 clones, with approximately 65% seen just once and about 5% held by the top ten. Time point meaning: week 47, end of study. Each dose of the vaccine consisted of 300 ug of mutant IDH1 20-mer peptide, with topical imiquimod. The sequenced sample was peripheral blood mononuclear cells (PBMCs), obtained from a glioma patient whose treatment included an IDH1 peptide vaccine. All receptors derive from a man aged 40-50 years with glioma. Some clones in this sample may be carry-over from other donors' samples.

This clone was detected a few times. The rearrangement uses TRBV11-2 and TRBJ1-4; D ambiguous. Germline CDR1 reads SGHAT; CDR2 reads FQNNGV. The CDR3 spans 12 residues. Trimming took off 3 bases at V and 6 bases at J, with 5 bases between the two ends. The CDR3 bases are TGTGCCAGCAGCTTCTTGTATGAAAAACTGTTTTTT. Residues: CASSFLYEKLFF.

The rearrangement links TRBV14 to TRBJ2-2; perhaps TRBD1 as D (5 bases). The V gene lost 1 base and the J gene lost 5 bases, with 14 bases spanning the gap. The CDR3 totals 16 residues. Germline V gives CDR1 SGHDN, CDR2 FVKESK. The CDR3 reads CASSQGGGARTGELFF. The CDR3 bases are TGTGCCAGCAGCCAAGGAGGTGGGGCGCGGACCGGGGAGCTGTTTTTT.

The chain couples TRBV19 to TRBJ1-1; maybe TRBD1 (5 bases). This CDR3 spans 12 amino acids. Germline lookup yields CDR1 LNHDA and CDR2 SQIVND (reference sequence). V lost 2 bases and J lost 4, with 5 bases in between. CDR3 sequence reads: CASSIRGTEAFF. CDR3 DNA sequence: TGTGCCAGTAGTATAAGGGGCACTGAAGCTTTCTTT.

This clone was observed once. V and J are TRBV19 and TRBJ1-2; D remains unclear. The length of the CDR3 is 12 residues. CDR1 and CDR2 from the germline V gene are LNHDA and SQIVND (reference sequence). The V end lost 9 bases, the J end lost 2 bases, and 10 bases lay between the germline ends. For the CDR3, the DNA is TGTGCCAGCGCCAGTGGCAACTATGGCTACACCTTC. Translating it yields CASASGNYGYTF.

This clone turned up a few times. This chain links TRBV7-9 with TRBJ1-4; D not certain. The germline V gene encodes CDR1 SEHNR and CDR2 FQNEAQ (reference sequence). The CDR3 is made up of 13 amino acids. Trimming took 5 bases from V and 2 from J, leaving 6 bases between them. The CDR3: CASSRTTNEKLFF. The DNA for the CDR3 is TGTGCCAGCAGCCGCACGACTAATGAAAAACTGTTTTTT.

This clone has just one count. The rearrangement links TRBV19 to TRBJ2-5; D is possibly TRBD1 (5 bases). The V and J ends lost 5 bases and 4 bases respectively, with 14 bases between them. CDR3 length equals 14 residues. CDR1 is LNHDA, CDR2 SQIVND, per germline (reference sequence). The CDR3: CASSYPHRGETQYF. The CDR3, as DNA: TGTGCCAGTAGTTACCCACATAGGGGAGAGACCCAGTACTTC.

CDR3 residues: CASSVAGRNSPLHF. CDR3 coding DNA: TGTGCCAGCAGCGTAGCAGGGCGGAATTCACCCCTCCACTTT. The J gene is TRBJ1-6, the V gene TRBV9, with D possibly TRBD1 on 5 matching bases. CDR1 is SGDLS and CDR2 is YYNGEE in the germline V gene. The CDR3 consists of 14 residues. V was cut by 0 bases and J by 7 bases, with 8 bases left in between.

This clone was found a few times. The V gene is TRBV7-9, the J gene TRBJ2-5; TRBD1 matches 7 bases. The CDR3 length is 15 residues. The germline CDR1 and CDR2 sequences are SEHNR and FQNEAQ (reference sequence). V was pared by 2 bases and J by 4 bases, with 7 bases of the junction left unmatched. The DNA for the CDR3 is TGTGCCAGCAGCTTATATGGGGCAGGGGGAGAGACCCAGTACTTC. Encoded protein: CASSLYGAGGETQYF.

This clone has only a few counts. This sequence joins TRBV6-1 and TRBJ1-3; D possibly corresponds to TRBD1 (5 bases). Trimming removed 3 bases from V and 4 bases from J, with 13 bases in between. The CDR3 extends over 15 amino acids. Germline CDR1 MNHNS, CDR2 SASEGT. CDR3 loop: CASSEGESAGNTIYF. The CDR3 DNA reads TGTGCCAGCAGTGAGGGGGAGTCGGCAGGAAACACCATATATTTT.

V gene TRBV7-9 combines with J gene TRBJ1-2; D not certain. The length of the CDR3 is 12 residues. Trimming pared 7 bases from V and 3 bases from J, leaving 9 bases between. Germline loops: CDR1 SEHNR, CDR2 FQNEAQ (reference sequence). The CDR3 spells CASTETHYGYTF. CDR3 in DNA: TGTGCCAGCACCGAGACACACTATGGCTACACCTTC.

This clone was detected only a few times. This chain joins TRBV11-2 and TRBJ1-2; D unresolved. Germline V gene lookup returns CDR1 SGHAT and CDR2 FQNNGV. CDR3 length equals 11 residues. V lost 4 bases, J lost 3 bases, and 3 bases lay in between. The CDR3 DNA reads TGTGCCAGCAGCTCGCACTATGGCTACACCTTC. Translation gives CASSSHYGYTF. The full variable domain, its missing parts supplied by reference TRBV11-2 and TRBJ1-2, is EAGVAQSPRYKIIEKRQSVAFWCNPISGHATLYWYQQILGQGPKLLIQFQNNGVVDDSQLPKDRFSAERLKGVDSTLKIQPAKLEDSAVYLCASSSHYGYTFGSGTRLTVV.

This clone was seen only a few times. This CDR3 reads CASSDAKRGYGYTF. The CDR3 nucleotides are TGTGCCAGCAGCGACGCCAAACGGGGGTATGGCTACACCTTC. The V and J genes are TRBV16 and TRBJ1-2; a weak D match, TRBD1 (5 bases). The germline V gene encodes CDR1 KGHSY and CDR2 FQNENV. This CDR3 spans 14 amino acids. With 5 bases removed from V and 5 bases from J, the gap between germline ends came to 15 bases.

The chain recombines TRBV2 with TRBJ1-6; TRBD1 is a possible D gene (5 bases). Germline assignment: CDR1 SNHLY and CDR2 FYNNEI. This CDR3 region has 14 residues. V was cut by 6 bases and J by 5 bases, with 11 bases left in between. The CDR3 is CASRETANNSPLHF. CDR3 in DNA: TGTGCCAGCAGGGAGACAGCGAATAATTCACCCCTCCACTTT.

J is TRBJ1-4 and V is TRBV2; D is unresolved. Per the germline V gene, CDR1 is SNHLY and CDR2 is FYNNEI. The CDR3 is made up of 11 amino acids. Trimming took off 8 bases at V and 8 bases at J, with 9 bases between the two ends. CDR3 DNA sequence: TGTGCCAGCGGAGGGCAGGAAAAACTGTTTTTT. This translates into CASGGQEKLFF.

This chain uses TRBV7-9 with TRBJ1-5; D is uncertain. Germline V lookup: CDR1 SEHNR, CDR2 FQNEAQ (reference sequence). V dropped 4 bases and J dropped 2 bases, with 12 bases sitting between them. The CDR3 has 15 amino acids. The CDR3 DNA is TGTGCCAGCAGCTACCAAGGGAGCGGCAATCAGCCCCAGCATTTT. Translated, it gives CASSYQGSGNQPQHF.

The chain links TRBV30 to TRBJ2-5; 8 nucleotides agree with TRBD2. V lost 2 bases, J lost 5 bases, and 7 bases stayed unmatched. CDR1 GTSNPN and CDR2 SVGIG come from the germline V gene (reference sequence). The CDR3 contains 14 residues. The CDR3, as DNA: TGTGCCTGGAGTACGGGAGGGCCCTCGGAGACCCAGTACTTC. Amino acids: CAWSTGGPSETQYF.

CDR3: CASSEDRSSYNEQFF. The CDR3 DNA reads as TGTGCCAGCAGTGAGGACAGGAGCTCCTACAATGAGCAGTTCTTC. V is TRBV2 and J is TRBJ2-1, with 7 bases aligning to TRBD1. This CDR3 has 15 amino acids. From germline, CDR1 is SNHLY and CDR2 FYNNEI. J lost 0 bases, V lost 3 bases, and 2 bases had no gene match.

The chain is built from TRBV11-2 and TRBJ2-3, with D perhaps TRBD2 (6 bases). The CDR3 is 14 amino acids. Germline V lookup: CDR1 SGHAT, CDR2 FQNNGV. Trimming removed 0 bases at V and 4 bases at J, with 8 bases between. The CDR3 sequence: CASSLDGGSDTQYF. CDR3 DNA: TGTGCCAGCAGCTTAGATGGGGGGTCAGATACGCAGTATTTT.

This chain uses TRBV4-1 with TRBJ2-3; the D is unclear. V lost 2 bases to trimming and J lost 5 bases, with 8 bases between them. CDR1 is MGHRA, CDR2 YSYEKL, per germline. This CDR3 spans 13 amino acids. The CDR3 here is CASSQNIGDTQYF. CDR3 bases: TGCGCCAGCAGCCAAAATATTGGAGATACGCAGTATTTT.

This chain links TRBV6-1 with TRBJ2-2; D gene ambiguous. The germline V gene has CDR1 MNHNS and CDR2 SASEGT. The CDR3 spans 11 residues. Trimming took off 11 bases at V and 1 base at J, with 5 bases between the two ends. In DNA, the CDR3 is TGTGCCGGCCAGAACACCGGGGAGCTGTTTTTT. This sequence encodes CAGQNTGELFF.

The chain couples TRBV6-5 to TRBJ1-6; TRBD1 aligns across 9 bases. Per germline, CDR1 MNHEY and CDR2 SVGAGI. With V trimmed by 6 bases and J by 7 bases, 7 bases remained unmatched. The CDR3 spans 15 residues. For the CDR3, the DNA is TGTGCCAGCAGCTCCGGGACAGGGCAAAATTCACCCCTCCACTTT. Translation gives CASSSGTGQNSPLHF.

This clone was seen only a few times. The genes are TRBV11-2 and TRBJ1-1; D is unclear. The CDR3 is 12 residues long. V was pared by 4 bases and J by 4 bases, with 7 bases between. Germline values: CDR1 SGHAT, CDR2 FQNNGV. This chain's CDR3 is CASSWGGTEAFF. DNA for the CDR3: TGTGCCAGCAGCTGGGGTGGCACTGAAGCTTTCTTT.

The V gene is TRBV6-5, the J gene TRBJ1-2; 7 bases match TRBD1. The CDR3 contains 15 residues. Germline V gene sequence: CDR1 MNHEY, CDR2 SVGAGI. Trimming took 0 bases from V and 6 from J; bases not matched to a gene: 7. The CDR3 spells CASSYSSQGSDGYTF. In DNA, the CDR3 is TGTGCCAGCAGTTACTCGTCACAGGGGAGTGATGGCTACACCTTC.

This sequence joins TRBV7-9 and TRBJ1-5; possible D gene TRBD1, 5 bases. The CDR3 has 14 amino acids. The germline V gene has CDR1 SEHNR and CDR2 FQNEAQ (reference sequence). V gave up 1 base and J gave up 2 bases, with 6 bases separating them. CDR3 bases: TGTGCCAGCAGCTTAGGGGGCGGCAATCAGCCCCAGCATTTT. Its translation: CASSLGGGNQPQHF.

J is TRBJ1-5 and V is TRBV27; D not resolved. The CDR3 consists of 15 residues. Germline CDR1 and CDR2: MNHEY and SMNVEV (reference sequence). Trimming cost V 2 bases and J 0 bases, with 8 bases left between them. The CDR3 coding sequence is TGTGCCAGCAGTTTAAGGGCAGTTAGCAATCAGCCCCAGCATTTT. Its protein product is CASSLRAVSNQPQHF.

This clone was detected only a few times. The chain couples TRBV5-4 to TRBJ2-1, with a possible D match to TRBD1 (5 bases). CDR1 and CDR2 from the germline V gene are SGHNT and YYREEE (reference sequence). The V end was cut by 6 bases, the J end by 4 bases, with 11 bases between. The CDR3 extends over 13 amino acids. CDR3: CASTLDTYNEQFF. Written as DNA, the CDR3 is TGTGCCAGCACCCTGGACACTTACAATGAGCAGTTCTTC.

CDR3 sequence (DNA): TGTGCCAGCAGCACGGGACAGGAGTCCGGGGAGCTGTTTTTT. It codes for CASSTGQESGELFF. This chain links TRBV4-2 with TRBJ2-2; TRBD1 matches at 8 bases. V shed 5 bases, J shed 6 bases, and the junction held 5 bases outside the gene matches. This CDR3 is 14 amino acids long. The V gene's germline CDR1 is LGHNA and CDR2 YNFKEQ.

The CDR3 region is CASRSTGGGFQPQHF. CDR3 nucleotide sequence: TGTGCCAGCAGGTCCACAGGAGGGGGCTTTCAGCCCCAGCATTTT. The chain combines TRBV2 with TRBJ1-5; 7 bases are shared with TRBD1. V gave up 6 bases and J gave up 6 bases; unmatched junction bases: 11. Germline CDR1 SNHLY, CDR2 FYNNEI. The CDR3 is 15 residues long.

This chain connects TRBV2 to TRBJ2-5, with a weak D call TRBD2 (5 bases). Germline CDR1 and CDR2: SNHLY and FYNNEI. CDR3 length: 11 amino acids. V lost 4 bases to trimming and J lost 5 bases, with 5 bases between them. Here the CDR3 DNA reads TGTGCCAGCAGTGGGAGGGAGACCCAGTACTTC. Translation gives CASSGRETQYF.